The T cell receptor (beta chain) under discussion was sequenced for a study of cytomegalovirus exposure and HLA in healthy donors (dated by TCRdb to between 2016 and 2019). Some background on the complete study: An earlier analysis of approximately 640 of the donors reported approximately 270 Gb of sequence data and 100 million to 130 million unique TCR beta sequences from 150 million to 200 million T cells. The T cell repertoires of 700 or so subjects were profiled by immunosequencing and related to cytomegalovirus serostatus. All discovery cohort repertoires had been generated using a single sequencing platform. Typing coverage differed by locus: A, B, C, DRB1 and DQB1 were typed in roughly 620-640 donors, DQA1 in about 560, DPA1 in around 600, and DPB1 in 472. Donor age, sex, ethnicity and CMV serostatus were collected together with the repertoire data. About five DR-DQ haplotypes were treated as single units for association and clustering because of strong linkage in the cohort. To study patterns of TCR occurrence, a later analysis re-analyzed previously published TCR beta repertoires from 550 to 800 donors and added high-resolution HLA genotyping. A later genetic analysis took genome-wide SNP genotypes for about 65% of the 666 donors and used that subset as a discovery cohort. Among about 360 genotyped donors of the cohort, an average of approximately 240,000 unique TCR beta nucleotide sequences were sequenced per donor, around a sixth of them non-productive. The later analysis used no new phenotypic data to find candidate immune exposures, relying instead on TCR beta sequences and their occurrence across donors. Besides the first cohort of some 670 subjects, a separate validation cohort made up of about 120 different subjects was used. To decide whether each TCR beta V gene segment behaved as functional or pseudogenic, an earlier analysis of approximately 600 of the donors relied on high-throughput TCR beta sequencing. The study aimed to test whether cataloging public T cell receptors could reveal signatures of past pathogen exposure. About 280 gigabases of sequencing data and 78 million or so unique TCR sequences were included in an early release covering roughly 600 HLA-typed donors. To predict cytomegalovirus infection status, the study combined high-throughput TCR immunosequencing, statistical association of individual TCRs with disease status, and machine learning. Of the approximately 370 genotyped donors, approximately 80% were placed in the genetic ancestry cluster associated with self-reported Caucasian donors. Both class I and class II loci were covered by HLA typing, at four-digit resolution.

Library preparation used the immunoSEQ multiplex PCR assay. For the multiplex PCR, a mixture combining 60 forward primers for TCR Vbeta segments and 13 reverse primers for TCR Jbeta segments was used. The CDR3 region of rearranged TCR beta genes was amplified from genomic DNA with a multiplex PCR assay. The amplified TCR beta libraries were sequenced on the Illumina HiSeq System as 87-base-pair reads. The study's processing was this. Across the roughly 600 repertoires, a later analysis counted around 80 million unique TCR beta chains, 8.5 million to 12 million of which were shared by at least two donors. A nearest-neighbor algorithm error-corrected the raw reads and collapsed the reads into unique sequences, merging closely related sequences to remove PCR and sequencing errors. Alignment of CDR3 sequences to IMGT reference sequences was used to assign V, D and J gene segments. For a sequence to be retained, a match of at least six nucleotides was required to both a V gene segment and a J gene segment. A rearrangement was called productive if the CDR3 had no stop codons and remained in frame with V and J, and every other rearrangement was called non-productive. Following IMGT convention, CDR3 was defined as the stretch from the second conserved V-encoded cysteine to the conserved J-encoded phenylalanine. In an earlier analysis of approximately 590 of the donors, sequences lacking an unambiguous match to a single V gene segment were excluded. In an earlier analysis of several hundred of the donors, V segments were called functional above 56.7% productive rearrangements and were called segregating when the between-donor standard deviation exceeded 5%. To diagnose cytomegalovirus status from the catalog of TCR beta chain sequences, a statistical classification framework was built. V and J gene assignment, in a later analysis, came from comparing TCR nucleotide sequences with IMGT/GENE-DB human TR gene sequences. The TCRdist pipeline was used in a later analysis to assign CDR3 sequences and most-parsimonious VDJ recombination scenarios. A later analysis defined each TCR beta chain by its CDR3 amino acid sequence plus V-gene family, and excluded reads lacking a unique V-gene family. To address suspected cross-contamination and a sequencing artifact, a later analysis removed under 600 highly shared, low-generation-probability nucleotide sequences. In a later analysis, a clonal expansion index for each public chain was calculated from normalized within-repertoire ranks of inferred template counts. In a later analysis, generation probabilities were computed with a VDJ recombination model fitted to out-of-frame rearrangements, and the resulting probabilities were checked against IGoR. A later analysis scored TCR-TCR, TCR-HLA and TCR-CMV co-occurrence with hypergeometric tests, applying a repertoire-size bias correction to TCR pairs. False discovery rates were estimated in a later analysis by permuting HLA or CMV assignments 20 times. In a later analysis, co-occurring TCRs were grouped using DBSCAN, and TCRdist sequence similarity was added for clustering within HLA-allele-positive subsets. Repertoires with fewer than 30,000 or more than 120,000 public chains were left out of co-occurrence clustering, as were about 5 repertoires with anomalous nucleotide sharing. Here the immuneACCESS table is served through TCRdb, limited to in-frame sequences with V and J called. Missing clones are a known gap in these copies; in checked studies unresolved V genes cover under half, and the rest lacks a known reason. V, J and clone size reflect that table, while D and trimming were determined from the DNA. Here the sample has about 34,000 clones; roughly 80% occur a single time. The biggest ten clones account for about 10% of the sample.

The cohort comprised several hundred healthy bone marrow donors. At the time of sampling, all cohort members were nominally healthy, though unrecorded immune exposures were likely present. The donor was CMV seropositive and was included in the group of some 290 seropositive cohort members. Every donor gave a peripheral blood sample, and the peripheral blood mononuclear cells from that sample were used for TCR beta sequencing. The Qiagen DNeasy Blood Extraction Kit was used to extract genomic DNA from the blood cell samples. What the study reported, not specific to this receptor: Immune exposure information for the cohort was limited to CMV serostatus. A later analysis reported that several top co-occurrence clusters appeared linked to parvovirus B19, influenza, CMV and Epstein-Barr virus. When HLA alleles, especially DR and DQ, strongly co-occurred, attributing TCR associations to individual alleles was difficult. A later analysis found that TCR association rates varied across HLA loci, with DRB1 alleles showing the most associated TCRs and HLA-C alleles the fewest. The presence/absence analyses assumed that sequencing depth was roughly uniform across donors, and that assumption may not be true. Specific HLA alleles were associated with around 18,000 TCR beta sequences at a false discovery rate of 0.05 in a later analysis. Three of the identified cytomegalovirus-associated TCR beta chains were confirmed in vitro to be specific for cytomegalovirus antigens. An association between a missense DCLRE1C variant and V-gene and J-gene trimming of TCR beta chains was found in a later genetic analysis and replicated in an independent cohort. According to the authors, the approach could potentially be generalized to other disease states and immunological phenotypes. A further reported finding was that TCR beta sequences accurately predicted the HLA-A and HLA-B alleles for most subjects in the first cohort. Compared with the approximately 700-donor mean, donors in an Asian-associated ancestry cluster had fewer N-insertions in productive TCRs, according to a later genetic analysis. Compared with equally common non-associated chains, HLA-associated TCR beta chains in a later analysis were more clonally expanded and had lower generation probabilities. Linkage disequilibrium might explain the correlated functional status among segregating V segments, but an unknown experimental factor could not be ruled out. The cohort was sequenced for TCR beta chains only, and without alpha or paired-chain data the features that could be detected were limited. Across donors, most TCR sequences were observed very rarely, whereas some public TCRs were present in many individuals. The classifier was reported to diagnose cytomegalovirus status with high specificity and sensitivity in both the original cohort and the validation cohort. The sequencing pipeline was judged likely to have produced a cluster of highly shared sequence variants as a technical artifact. Because HLA typing was unavailable for some donors at each locus, only the typed subset was used in association tests. Broadly in line with IMGT annotations, most TCR beta V segments showed up in productive rearrangements about 87% or about 30% of the time in an earlier analysis of 587 of the donors. A total of 150 or so TCR beta chains were listed by the study as associated with cytomegalovirus. Most CMV-associated TCR beta chains appeared to be HLA-restricted in a later analysis, and the HLA associations seemed to be driven largely by CMV exposure. Approximately 16 rarely observed V segments, including chromosome 9 orphons, were excluded from the earlier analysis of about 500 of the donors because counts were too low.

This clone was detected once. Its antigen has not been determined. Base quality data are lacking; no much larger clone is found one base away. The sample comprised PBMCs. The receptor comes from a woman aged 18-29 years in good health and CMV-seropositive.

The base sequence is TGTGCCACCAACGCGGGGGGGTGGAGCACAGATACGCAGTATTTT. Its product reads: CATNAGGWSTDTQYF. The chain is assembled from TRBV15 and TRBJ2-3; TRBD2 matches 9 bases in the middle. Spanning cysteine to phenylalanine, the CDR3 consists of 15 amino acids. Just the 45-base CDR3 DNA is kept, in frame starting at base 1. The germline V gene (reference sequence) supplies CDR1 LNHNV and CDR2 YYDKDF. Germline trimming: 7 bases from V, 0 bases from J; junction bases outside gene matches: 5.